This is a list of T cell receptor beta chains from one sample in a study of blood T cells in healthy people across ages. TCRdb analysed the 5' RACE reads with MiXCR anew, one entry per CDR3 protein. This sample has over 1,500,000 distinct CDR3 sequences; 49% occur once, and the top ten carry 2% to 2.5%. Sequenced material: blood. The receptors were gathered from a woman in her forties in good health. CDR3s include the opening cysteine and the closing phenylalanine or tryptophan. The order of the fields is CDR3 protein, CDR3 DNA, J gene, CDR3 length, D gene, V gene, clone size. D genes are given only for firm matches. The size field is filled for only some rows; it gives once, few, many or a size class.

CSARTRVYEQYF,TGCAGTGCTAGGACCAGGGTCTACGAGCAGTACTTC,TRBJ2-7,12,.,TRBV20-1,few
CASSQDWASPQETQYF,TGCGCCAGCAGCCAAGATTGGGCAAGCCCCCAAGAGACCCAGTACTTC,TRBJ2-5,16,.,TRBV4-3,many
CASSLAKGGGQETQYF,TGTGCCAGCAGCTTAGCGAAGGGGGGGGGACAAGAGACCCAGTACTTC,TRBJ2-5,16,.,TRBV7-8,.
CSVPQFPDTQYF,TGCAGCGTTCCCCAGTTCCCAGATACGCAGTATTTT,TRBJ2-3,12,.,TRBV29-1,.
CASSLGGAKAYEQYF,TGTGCCAGCAGCCTGGGGGGGGCCAAAGCCTACGAGCAGTACTTC,TRBJ2-7,15,.,TRBV7-2,few
CASSLRDRGPETQYF,TGTGCCAGCAGCCTGCGGGACAGGGGGCCAGAGACCCAGTACTTC,TRBJ2-5,15,TRBD1,TRBV14,.
CSAPDRVYYGYTF,TGCAGTGCTCCGGACAGGGTATACTATGGCTACACCTTC,TRBJ1-2,13,TRBD1,TRBV20-1,.
CSAPGQLHEQYF,TGCAGTGCCCCGGGACAGCTTCACGAGCAGTACTTC,TRBJ2-7,12,TRBD1,TRBV20-1,few
CASSPGLGSETQYF,TGTGCCAGCAGCCCCGGGCTGGGGTCGGAGACCCAGTACTTC,TRBJ2-5,14,.,TRBV11-3,few
CASSSTGLISYEQYF,TGTGCCAGCAGCTCCACTGGTCTGATCTCCTACGAGCAGTACTTC,TRBJ2-7,15,.,TRBV6-2/TRBV6-3,.
CASRPSHPNQPQHF,TGTGCCAGCAGGCCTTCCCACCCTAATCAGCCCCAGCATTTT,TRBJ1-5,14,.,TRBV7-2,few
CASNAERETQYF,TGCGCCAGCAACGCGGAGCGCGAGACCCAGTACTTC,TRBJ2-5,12,.,TRBV5-1,.
CASSPRSGPGGYTF,TGTGCCAGCTCACCACGGTCCGGGCCGGGTGGCTACACCTTC,TRBJ1-2,14,.,TRBV18,.
CASSGGFPSTDTQYF,TGTGCCTCTTCGGGGGGCTTCCCTAGCACAGATACGCAGTATTTT,TRBJ2-3,15,.,TRBV7-6,.
CASSQVGNLAVEQFF,TGTGCCAGCAGCCAAGTCGGTAACTTAGCGGTTGAGCAGTTCTTC,TRBJ2-1,15,.,TRBV14,.
CASGWAGFGYTF,TGTGCCAGCGGTTGGGCAGGGTTTGGCTACACCTTC,TRBJ1-2,12,.,TRBV28,.
CASSFDGHANTEAFF,TGTGCCAGCAGCTTCGATGGACATGCTAACACTGAAGCTTTCTTT,TRBJ1-1,15,.,TRBV7-2,few
CATSPGVGETQYF,TGTGCCACCAGTCCAGGAGTGGGAGAGACCCAGTACTTC,TRBJ2-5,13,.,TRBV24-1,.
CASSLALRQGTEAFF,TGTGCCAGCAGCTTAGCCCTACGACAGGGAACTGAAGCTTTCTTT,TRBJ1-1,15,TRBD1,TRBV7-2,.
CATLDRVRGYTF,TGTGCCACCCTAGACAGGGTGCGGGGCTACACCTTC,TRBJ1-2,12,TRBD1,TRBV28,.
CASSVRTSGGNEQFF,TGTGCCAGCAGCGTTAGGACTAGCGGGGGCAATGAGCAGTTCTTC,TRBJ2-1,15,TRBD2,TRBV9,.
CASRSGLALYNEQFF,TGTGCCAGCAGATCCGGACTGGCACTTTACAATGAGCAGTTCTTC,TRBJ2-1,15,.,TRBV7-2,.
CASNSRQGAGEKLFF,TGTGCCAGCAATTCCCGACAGGGGGCTGGAGAAAAACTGTTTTTT,TRBJ1-4,15,TRBD1,TRBV27,.
CSARDPRGGQEEQYF,TGCAGTGCTAGAGATCCACGGGGGGGCCAAGAAGAGCAGTACTTC,TRBJ2-5,15,TRBD2,TRBV20-1,.
CASSRVSGVQETQYF,TGCGCCAGCAGCCGGGTTAGCGGGGTACAAGAGACCCAGTACTTC,TRBJ2-5,15,TRBD2,TRBV5-1,few
CASRSAGVSYEQYF,TGTGCCAGCAGGTCCGCAGGGGTCTCCTACGAGCAGTACTTC,TRBJ2-7,14,.,TRBV11-2,.
CASSESQGFNQPQHF,TGTGCCAGCAGTGAATCCCAGGGCTTCAATCAGCCCCAGCATTTT,TRBJ1-5,15,.,TRBV6-1,.
CAISAVADSPLHF,TGTGCCATCAGTGCTGTGGCCGATTCACCCCTCCACTTT,TRBJ1-6,13,.,TRBV10-3,.
CASSQDLGVSEKLFF,TGCGCCAGCAGCCAAGATTTGGGGGTGAGTGAAAAACTGTTTTTT,TRBJ1-4,15,.,TRBV4-3,.